This TCR beta chain was recorded in a study of shared clonotypes between healthy human individuals. Whole-study context: Sampling drew on donors who were a couple of women and a few men aged 18 to 49. CD4 naive and memory got three plates each, CD8 naive two, CD8 memory one.

This clone was observed a single time. Its specificity is not known. The CDR3 is made up of 14 amino acids. Germline CDR1 SEHNR, CDR2 FQNEAQ (reference sequence). Trimming removed 0 bases from V and 7 bases from J, with 10 bases in between. Findings and limits, study-wide: Four donors shared 5% to 5.5% of their naive CD4 clonotypes. It was the non-shared clonotypes that had lower generation probabilities than clonotypes shared by all four donors.

Repertoires were generated with immunoSEQ multiplex PCR, while TCRdb's copy carries only in-frame clones and drops some. The table has around 2.3 million clones, approximately 96% seen once. The source material was naive CD4+ T cells sorted from blood. Subset meaning: CD45RA+ positively selected. This TCR derives from a man between 18 and 29 years old in good health. The V call is TRBV7-9, the J call TRBJ1-5, with D possibly being TRBD1 (6 bases). The chain's CDR3 is CASSLAGGAQPQHF. The CDR3 nucleotides read TGTGCCAGCAGCTTAGCGGGGGGCGCCCAGCCCCAGCATTTT.